What follows are 15 T cell receptor beta chains derived from one specimen sequenced in a study of CD8 T cells in Susac syndrome. RNA totalling about 0.45 to 1 ug underwent reverse transcription with random hexamers. One entry per CDR3 protein, called by TCRdb with MiXCR from the immunoSEQ multiplex PCR reads. The table lists about 150,000 distinct CDR3 sequences, roughly 94% of them singletons, with just over 0.2% in the top ten. Sequencing was done on a sample of CD8+ T cells from PBMCs. The receptors derive from a human donor with multiple sclerosis.

This chain joins TRBV29-1 and TRBJ1-2; 7 bases map to TRBD1. This CDR3 contains 12 residues. The V gene's germline CDR1 is SQVTM and CDR2 ANQGSEA. V trimming: 1 base; J trimming: 5 bases; junction bases outside the gene matches: 1. The CDR3 region is CSVEGRGYGYTF. CDR3 sequence (DNA): TGCAGCGTTGAAGGCAGGGGGTATGGCTACACCTTC.

CDR3 DNA: TGTGCCATCTTCGAGCGATTGGCGGAGACCCGCCCAGATACGCAGTATTTT. This gives the protein CAIFERLAETRPDTQYF. The V gene is TRBV2, the J gene TRBJ2-3; D uncertain. The germline V and J ends were trimmed by 10 bases and 4 bases, with 27 bases remaining between them. The CDR3 is 17 residues long. Germline-derived CDR1 and CDR2 are SNHLY and FYNNEI.

This rearrangement joins TRBV20-1 to TRBJ1-5; D is possibly TRBD1 (6 bases). The CDR3 runs to 14 residues. Germline V lookup: CDR1 DFQATT, CDR2 SNEGSKA (reference sequence). With 1 base removed from V and 6 bases from J, the gap between germline ends came to 13 bases. The CDR3 DNA is TGCAGTGCTAGAGGAAGGGGGGCGAGTCAGCCCCAGCATTTT. It translates to CSARGRGASQPQHF.

The V gene is TRBV20-1, the J gene TRBJ2-1; maybe TRBD2 (6 bases). Looked up from germline, CDR1 is DFQATT and CDR2 is SNEGSKA (reference sequence). V lost 5 bases and J lost 0, with 11 bases in between. The CDR3 runs to 14 residues. CDR3 sequence: CSARMGGSYNEQFF. CDR3 in DNA: TGCAGTGCTCGGATGGGGGGCTCCTACAATGAGCAGTTCTTC.

The J gene is TRBJ1-2, the V gene TRBV10-3; TRBD1 might be the D (6 bases). This CDR3 has 15 residues. V was trimmed by 2 bases and J by 4 bases, leaving 14 bases between them. The germline V gene encodes CDR1 ENHRY and CDR2 SYGVKD. CDR3 in DNA: TGTGCCATCAGTGAGGGGATTGGCAGGGGCTATGGCTACACCTTC. It yields the protein CAISEGIGRGYGYTF.

The chain carries TRBV20-1 and TRBJ1-5; D call uncertain. CDR1 is DFQATT, CDR2 SNEGSKA, per germline (reference sequence). Deletions cut 1 base from V and 7 bases from J, with 17 bases between. The CDR3 runs to 15 residues. The DNA of the CDR3 is TGCAGTGCTAGAGGGGGATTGGCGGGAGGACAGCCCCAGCATTTT. Its protein is CSARGGLAGGQPQHF.

In DNA, the CDR3 is TGTGCCAGCAGCCCGGTAGCGGGGCGTGTAGGCGATGAGCAGTTCTTC. Its protein is CASSPVAGRVGDEQFF. The V and J genes are TRBV13 and TRBJ2-1; 8 bases are a match to TRBD2. V was clipped by 5 bases and J by 8 bases; unmatched bases: 14. The CDR3 totals 16 residues. Germline V gives CDR1 PRHDT, CDR2 FYEKMQ (reference sequence). Full variable domain (outside the CDR3, taken from reference TRBV13 and TRBJ2-1): AAGVIQSPRHLIKEKRETATLKCYPIPRHDTVYWYQQGPGQDPQFLISFYEKMQSDKGSIPDRFSAQQFSDYHSELNMSSLELGDSALYFCASSPVAGRVGDEQFFGPGTRLTVL.

This sequence joins TRBV3-1 and TRBJ1-1, with 8 positions matching TRBD1. The germline gives CDR1 LGHDT, CDR2 YNNKEL (reference sequence). The CDR3 covers 15 residues. J gave up 3 bases and V 6 bases, and 9 bases lay outside the gene matches. The CDR3 DNA reads as TGTGCCAGCAGAGACGGACAGGGAGAGGACACTGAAGCTTTCTTT. Translating gives CASRDGQGEDTEAFF.

The chain is built from TRBV21-1 and TRBJ1-1. TRBV21-1 is a known pseudogene. The CDR3 totals 18 residues. The CDR3 here is CATEGRPNGRITNTEAFF. DNA for the CDR3: TGTGCCACCGAGGGACGGCCAAATGGCCGAATAACGAACACTGAAGCTTTCTTT.

This clonotype was observed once. This sequence joins TRBV16 and TRBJ2-7; perhaps D is TRBD1 or TRBD2 (5 bases each). Trimming took off 3 bases at V and 3 bases at J, with 15 bases between the two ends. In germline, CDR1 is KGHSY, CDR2 FQNENV. The CDR3 length is 15 residues. In nucleotides, the CDR3 is TGTGCCAGCAGCCAGCCTCCGGGGCCAATCTACGAGCAGTACTTC. Translated, it gives CASSQPPGPIYEQYF.

With regard to this clonotype: Its ends do not fully match the called genes, so a read error is possible. This rearrangement joins TRBV7-7 to TRBJ2-1; TRBD1 or TRBD2 may be the D gene (5 bases each). This CDR3 is 14 amino acids long. Germline V CDR1 and CDR2: SSHAT, FNYEAQ (reference sequence). CDR3 sequence (DNA): TGTGCTAGCAGCTTACTCGGGGCTCACAATGAGCAGTTCTTC. Residues: CASSLLGAHNEQFF.

The chain employs TRBV14 and TRBJ1-2; D remains ambiguous. Trimming removed 4 bases from V and 6 bases from J, with 12 bases in between. This CDR3 is 13 amino acids long. From germline, CDR1 is SGHDN and CDR2 FVKESK. This CDR3 is CASSLERSDGYTF. The CDR3 DNA reads as TGTGCCAGCAGCCTAGAGCGATCGGATGGCTACACCTTC.

V is TRBV30 and J is TRBJ2-1, with D perhaps matching TRBD2 (6 bases). V was clipped by 5 bases and J by 2 bases, with 13 bases between them. Germline V lookup: CDR1 GTSNPN, CDR2 SVGIG (reference sequence). The CDR3 contains 14 residues. CDR3 sequence reads: CAWAFGGAYNEQFF. Here the CDR3 DNA reads TGTGCCTGGGCTTTTGGCGGGGCCTACAATGAGCAGTTCTTC.

In this sample, this clonotype turned up once. V is TRBV20-1 and J is TRBJ2-7; either TRBD1 or TRBD2 may supply D (5 bases each). The CDR3 runs to 15 residues. V was trimmed by 1 base and J by 3 bases, leaving 16 bases between them. The germline gives CDR1 DFQATT, CDR2 SNEGSKA (reference sequence). Written as DNA, the CDR3 is TGCAGTGCTAGAGGGGACCTCCCGCAAAGCTACGAGCAGTACTTC. It specifies CSARGDLPQSYEQYF.

The chain joins TRBV27 to TRBJ1-5, with D unresolved. CDR3 length: 13 residues. Germline values: CDR1 MNHEY, CDR2 SMNVEV (reference sequence). The V gene lost 5 bases and the J gene lost 6 bases, with 11 bases spanning the gap. The CDR3 DNA follows: TGTGCCAGCAGTAAGGGCCCCTTTCAGCCCCAGCATTTT. It is translated as CASSKGPFQPQHF.